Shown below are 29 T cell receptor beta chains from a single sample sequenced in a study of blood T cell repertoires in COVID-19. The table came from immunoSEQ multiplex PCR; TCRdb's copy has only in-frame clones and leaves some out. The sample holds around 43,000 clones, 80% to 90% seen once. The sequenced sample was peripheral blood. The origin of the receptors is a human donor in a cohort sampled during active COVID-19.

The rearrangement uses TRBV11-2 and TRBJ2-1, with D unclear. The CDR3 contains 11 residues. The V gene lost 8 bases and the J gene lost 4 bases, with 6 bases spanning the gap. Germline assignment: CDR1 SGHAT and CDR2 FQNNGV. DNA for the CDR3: TGTGCCAGCTTTCAATACAATGAGCAGTTCTTC. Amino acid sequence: CASFQYNEQFF.

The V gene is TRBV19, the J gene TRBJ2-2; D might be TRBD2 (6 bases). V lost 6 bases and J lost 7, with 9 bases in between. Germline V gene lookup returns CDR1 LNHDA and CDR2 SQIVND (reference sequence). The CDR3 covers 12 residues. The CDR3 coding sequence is TGTGCCAGTAGGGCGGGAATCGGGGAGCTGTTTTTT. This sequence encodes CASRAGIGELFF.

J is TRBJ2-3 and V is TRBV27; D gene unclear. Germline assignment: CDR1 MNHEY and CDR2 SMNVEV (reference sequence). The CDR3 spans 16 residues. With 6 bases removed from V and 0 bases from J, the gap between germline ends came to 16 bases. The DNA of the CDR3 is TGTGCCAGCAGGGGCAAATACTCCCATAGCACAGATACGCAGTATTTT. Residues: CASRGKYSHSTDTQYF.

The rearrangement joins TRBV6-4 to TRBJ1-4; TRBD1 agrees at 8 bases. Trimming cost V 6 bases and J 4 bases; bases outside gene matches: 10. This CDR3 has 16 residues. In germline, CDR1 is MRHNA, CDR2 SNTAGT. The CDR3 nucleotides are TGTGCCAGCAGGCAGCACCGGGACAGGATTAATGAAAAACTGTTTTTT. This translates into CASRQHRDRINEKLFF.

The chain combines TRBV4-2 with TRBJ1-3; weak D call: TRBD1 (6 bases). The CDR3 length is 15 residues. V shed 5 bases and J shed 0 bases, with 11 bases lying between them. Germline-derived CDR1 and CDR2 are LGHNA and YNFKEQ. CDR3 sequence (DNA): TGTGCCAGCAGCGATTGGGACATCTCTGGAAACACCATATATTTT. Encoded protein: CASSDWDISGNTIYF.

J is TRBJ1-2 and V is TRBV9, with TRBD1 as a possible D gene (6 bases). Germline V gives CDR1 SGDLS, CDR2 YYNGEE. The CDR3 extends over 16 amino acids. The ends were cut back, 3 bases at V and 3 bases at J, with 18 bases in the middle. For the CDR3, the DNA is TGTGCCAGCAGCGCTACAACTTGGACAGAATACTATGGCTACACCTTC. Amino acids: CASSATTWTEYYGYTF.

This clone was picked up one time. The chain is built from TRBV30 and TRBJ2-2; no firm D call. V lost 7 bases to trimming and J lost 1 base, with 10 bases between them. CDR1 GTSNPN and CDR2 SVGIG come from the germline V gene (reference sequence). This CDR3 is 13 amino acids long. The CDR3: CALIQENTGELFF. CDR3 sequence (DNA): TGTGCCTTGATCCAGGAGAACACCGGGGAGCTGTTTTTT.

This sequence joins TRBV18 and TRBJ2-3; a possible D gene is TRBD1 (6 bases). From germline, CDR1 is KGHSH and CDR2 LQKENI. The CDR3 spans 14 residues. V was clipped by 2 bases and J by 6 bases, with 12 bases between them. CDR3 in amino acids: CASSPGQTRDTQYF. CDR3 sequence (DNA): TGTGCCAGCTCACCAGGACAGACCAGGGATACGCAGTATTTT.

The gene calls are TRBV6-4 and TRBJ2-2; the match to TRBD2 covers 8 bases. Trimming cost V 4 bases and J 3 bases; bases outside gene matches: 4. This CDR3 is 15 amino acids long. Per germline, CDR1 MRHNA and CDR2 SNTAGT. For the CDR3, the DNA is TGTGCCAGCAGTGTGGGTAGCGGGGACACCGGGGAGCTGTTTTTT. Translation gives CASSVGSGDTGELFF.

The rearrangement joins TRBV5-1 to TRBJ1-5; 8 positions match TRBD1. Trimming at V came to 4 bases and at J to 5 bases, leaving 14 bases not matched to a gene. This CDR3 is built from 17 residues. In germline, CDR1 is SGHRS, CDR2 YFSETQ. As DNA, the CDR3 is TGCGCCAGCAGCCCCCGCCCCACGGGACAGGAACATCAGCCCCAGCATTTT. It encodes CASSPRPTGQEHQPQHF.

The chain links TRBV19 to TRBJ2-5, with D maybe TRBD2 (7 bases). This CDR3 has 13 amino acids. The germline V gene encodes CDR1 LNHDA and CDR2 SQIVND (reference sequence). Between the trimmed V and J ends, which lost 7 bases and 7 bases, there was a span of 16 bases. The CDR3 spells CASTPGGRVTQYF. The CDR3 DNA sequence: TGTGCCAGTACCCCCGGGGGGCGGGTGACCCAGTACTTC.

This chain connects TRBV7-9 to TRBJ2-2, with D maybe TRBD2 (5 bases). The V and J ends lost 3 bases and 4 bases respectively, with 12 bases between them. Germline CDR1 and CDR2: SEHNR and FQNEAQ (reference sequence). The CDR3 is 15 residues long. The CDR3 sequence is CASSFRGHSTGELFF. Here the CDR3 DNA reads TGTGCCAGCAGCTTCCGAGGGCATAGCACCGGGGAGCTGTTTTTT.

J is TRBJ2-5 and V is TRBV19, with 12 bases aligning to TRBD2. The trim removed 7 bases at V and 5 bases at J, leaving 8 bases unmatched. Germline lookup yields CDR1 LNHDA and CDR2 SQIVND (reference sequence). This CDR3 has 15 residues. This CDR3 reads CASKTGLAGMETQYF. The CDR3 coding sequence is TGTGCCAGTAAGACCGGACTAGCGGGGATGGAGACCCAGTACTTC.

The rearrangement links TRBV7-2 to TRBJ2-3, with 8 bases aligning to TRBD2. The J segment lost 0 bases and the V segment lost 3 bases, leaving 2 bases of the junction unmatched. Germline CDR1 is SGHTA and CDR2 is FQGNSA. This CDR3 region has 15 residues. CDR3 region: CASSFSGTSTDTQYF. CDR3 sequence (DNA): TGTGCCAGCAGCTTTAGCGGGACTAGCACAGATACGCAGTATTTT.

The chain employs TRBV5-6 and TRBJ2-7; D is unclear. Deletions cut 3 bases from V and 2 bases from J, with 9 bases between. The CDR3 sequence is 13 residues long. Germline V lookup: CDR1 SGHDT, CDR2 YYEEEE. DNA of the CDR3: TGTGCCAGCAGCTCTACTACTACCTACGAGCAGTACTTC. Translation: CASSSTTTYEQYF.

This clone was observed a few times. The DNA of the CDR3 is TGTGCCAGCTCGGACTGGGACAGGGCAAAAGATACGCAGTATTTT. It translates to CASSDWDRAKDTQYF. V is TRBV6-5 and J is TRBJ2-3, with TRBD1 matching 9 bases. This CDR3 has 15 residues. J was trimmed by 5 bases and V by 8 bases; bases with no gene match: 11. The germline CDR1 and CDR2 sequences are MNHEY and SVGAGI.

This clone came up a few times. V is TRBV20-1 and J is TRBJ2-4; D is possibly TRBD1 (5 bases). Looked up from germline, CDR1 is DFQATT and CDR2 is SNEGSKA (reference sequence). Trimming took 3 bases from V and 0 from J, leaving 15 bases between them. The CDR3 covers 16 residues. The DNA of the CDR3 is TGCAGTGCTAGTGACCAGGGTGTCCTAGCCAAAAACATTCAGTACTTC. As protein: CSASDQGVLAKNIQYF.

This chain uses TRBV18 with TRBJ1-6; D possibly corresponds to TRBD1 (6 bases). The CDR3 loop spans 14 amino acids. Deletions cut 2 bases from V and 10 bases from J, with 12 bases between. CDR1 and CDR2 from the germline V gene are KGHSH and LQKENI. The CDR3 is CASSPAGEGSPLHF. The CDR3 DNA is TGTGCCAGCTCACCAGCAGGGGAAGGGTCACCCCTCCACTTT.

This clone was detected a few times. This CDR3 is CASSPDRTNTGELFF. The CDR3 DNA follows: TGTGCCAGCAGCCCGGACAGGACGAACACCGGGGAGCTGTTTTTT. The chain links TRBV9 to TRBJ2-2; TRBD1 agrees at 7 bases. The CDR3 spans 15 residues. The V and J ends lost 4 bases and 0 bases, in that order; junction bases with no gene match: 3. Germline values: CDR1 SGDLS, CDR2 YYNGEE.

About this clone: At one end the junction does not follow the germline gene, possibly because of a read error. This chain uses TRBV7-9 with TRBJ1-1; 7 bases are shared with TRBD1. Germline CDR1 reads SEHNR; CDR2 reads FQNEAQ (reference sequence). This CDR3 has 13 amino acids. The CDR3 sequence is CASSLANPWTGTF. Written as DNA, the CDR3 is TGTGCCAGCAGCTTAGCGAATCCCTGGACAGGCACCTTT.

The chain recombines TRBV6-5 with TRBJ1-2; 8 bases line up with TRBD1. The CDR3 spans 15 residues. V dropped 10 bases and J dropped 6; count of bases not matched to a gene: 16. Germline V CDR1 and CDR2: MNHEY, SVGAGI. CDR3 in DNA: TGTGCCACCCAGTTTGGGTACCAGGGGGCGAATGGCTACACCTTC. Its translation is CATQFGYQGANGYTF.

The DNA for the CDR3 is TGTGCCAGCAGTTTATTGGGAGAGTTTCAGCCCCAGCATTTT. Translation gives CASSLLGEFQPQHF. The chain joins TRBV27 to TRBJ1-5; the D is unclear. V was shortened by 1 base and J by 6 bases, with 10 bases between the two germline ends. This CDR3 has 14 amino acids. CDR1 and CDR2 from the germline V gene are MNHEY and SMNVEV (reference sequence).

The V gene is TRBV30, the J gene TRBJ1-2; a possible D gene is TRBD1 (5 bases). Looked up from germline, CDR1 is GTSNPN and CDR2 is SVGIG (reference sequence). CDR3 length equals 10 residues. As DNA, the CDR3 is TGTGCGGAGGGGAACTATGGCTACACCTTC. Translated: CAEGNYGYTF.

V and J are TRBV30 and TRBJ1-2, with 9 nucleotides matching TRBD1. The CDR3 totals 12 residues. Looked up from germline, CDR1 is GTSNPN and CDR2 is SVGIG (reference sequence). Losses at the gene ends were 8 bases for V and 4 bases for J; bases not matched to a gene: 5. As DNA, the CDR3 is TGTGCCAGTACAGGGGGCCCCTATGGCTACACCTTC. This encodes CASTGGPYGYTF.

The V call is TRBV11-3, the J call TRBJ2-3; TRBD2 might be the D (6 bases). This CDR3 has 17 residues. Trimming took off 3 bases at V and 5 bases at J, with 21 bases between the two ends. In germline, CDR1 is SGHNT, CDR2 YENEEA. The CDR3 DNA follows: TGTGCCAGCAGCTTGTGGGGACTCGGGGCCCAGGGAGATACGCAGTATTTT. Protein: CASSLWGLGAQGDTQYF.

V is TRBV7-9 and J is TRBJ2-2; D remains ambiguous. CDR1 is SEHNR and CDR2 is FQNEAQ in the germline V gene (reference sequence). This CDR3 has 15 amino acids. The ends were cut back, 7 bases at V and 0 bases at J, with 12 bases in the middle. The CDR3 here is CASTQGPPNTGELFF. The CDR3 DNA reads TGTGCCAGCACCCAAGGGCCCCCGAACACCGGGGAGCTGTTTTTT. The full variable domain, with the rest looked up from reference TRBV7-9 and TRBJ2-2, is DTGVSQNPRHKITKRGQNVTFRCDPISEHNRLYWYRQTLGQGPEFLTYFQNEAQLEKSRLLSDRFSAERPKGSFSTLEIQRTEQGDSAMYLCASTQGPPNTGELFFGEGSRLTVL.

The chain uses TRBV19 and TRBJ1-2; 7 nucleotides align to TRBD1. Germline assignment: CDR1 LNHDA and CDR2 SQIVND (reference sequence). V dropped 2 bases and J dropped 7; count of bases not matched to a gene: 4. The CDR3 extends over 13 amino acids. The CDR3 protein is CASSILGGIGYTF. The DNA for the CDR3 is TGTGCCAGTAGTATACTAGGGGGCATTGGCTACACCTTC. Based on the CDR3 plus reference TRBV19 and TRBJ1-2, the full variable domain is DGGITQSPKYLFRKEGQNVTLSCEQNLNHDAMYWYRQDPGQGLRLIYYSQIVNDFQKGDIAEGYSVSREKKESFPLTVTSAQKNPTAFYLCASSILGGIGYTFGSGTRLTVV.

Here the CDR3 DNA reads TGTGCCAGCAGCCAGGGACAGCTCGAGCAGTTCTTC. Its translation: CASSQGQLEQFF. The chain employs TRBV11-2 and TRBJ2-1; 7 bases match TRBD1. Germline trimming cut 5 bases from V and 10 bases from J; bases unmatched to any gene: 5. CDR1 and CDR2 (germline): SGHAT, FQNNGV. The CDR3 is 12 amino acids.

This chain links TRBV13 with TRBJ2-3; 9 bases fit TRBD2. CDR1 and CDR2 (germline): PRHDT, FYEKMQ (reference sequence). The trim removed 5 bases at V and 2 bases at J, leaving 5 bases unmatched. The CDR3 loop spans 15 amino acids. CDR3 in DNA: TGTGCCAGCAGCCCGGCGGGGGGGCCCACAGATACGCAGTATTTT. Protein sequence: CASSPAGGPTDTQYF. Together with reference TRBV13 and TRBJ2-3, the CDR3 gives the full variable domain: AAGVIQSPRHLIKEKRETATLKCYPIPRHDTVYWYQQGPGQDPQFLISFYEKMQSDKGSIPDRFSAQQFSDYHSELNMSSLELGDSALYFCASSPAGGPTDTQYFGPGTRLTVL.